This T cell receptor (beta chain) was recovered during a study of T cell responses to AZD1222 COVID-19 vaccine. Assay: immunoSEQ multiplex PCR; the TCRdb copy retains only in-frame clones and omits some. The profile shows about 140,000 clones, around nine tenths of them singletons. Per the germline V gene, CDR1 is SGHRS and CDR2 is YFSETQ. V dropped 4 bases and J dropped 4 bases, with 14 bases sitting between them. The CDR3 loop spans 15 amino acids. This material consisted of peripheral blood, taken 28 days after the second AZD1222 dose. The sequence was obtained from an adult who received the AZD1222 COVID-19 vaccine. The chain has TRBV5-1 and TRBJ1-4; D remains ambiguous. Written as DNA, the CDR3 is TGCGCCAGCAGCCGCGAGCCAGGAGGTAATGAAAAACTGTTTTTT. This gives the protein CASSREPGGNEKLFF.